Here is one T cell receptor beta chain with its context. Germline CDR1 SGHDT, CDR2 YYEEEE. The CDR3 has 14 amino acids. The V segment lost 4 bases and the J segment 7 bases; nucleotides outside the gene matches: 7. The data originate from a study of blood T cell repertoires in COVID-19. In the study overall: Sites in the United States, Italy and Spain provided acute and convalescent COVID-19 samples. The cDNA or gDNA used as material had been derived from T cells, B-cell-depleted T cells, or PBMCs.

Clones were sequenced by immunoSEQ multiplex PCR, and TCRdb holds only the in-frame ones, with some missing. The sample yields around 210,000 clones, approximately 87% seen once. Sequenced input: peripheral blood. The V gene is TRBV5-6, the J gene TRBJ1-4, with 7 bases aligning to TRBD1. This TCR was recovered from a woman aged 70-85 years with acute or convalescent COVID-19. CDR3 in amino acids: CASSPTGWPEKLFF. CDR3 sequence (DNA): TGTGCCAGCAGCCCGACAGGGTGGCCTGAAAAACTGTTTTTT.